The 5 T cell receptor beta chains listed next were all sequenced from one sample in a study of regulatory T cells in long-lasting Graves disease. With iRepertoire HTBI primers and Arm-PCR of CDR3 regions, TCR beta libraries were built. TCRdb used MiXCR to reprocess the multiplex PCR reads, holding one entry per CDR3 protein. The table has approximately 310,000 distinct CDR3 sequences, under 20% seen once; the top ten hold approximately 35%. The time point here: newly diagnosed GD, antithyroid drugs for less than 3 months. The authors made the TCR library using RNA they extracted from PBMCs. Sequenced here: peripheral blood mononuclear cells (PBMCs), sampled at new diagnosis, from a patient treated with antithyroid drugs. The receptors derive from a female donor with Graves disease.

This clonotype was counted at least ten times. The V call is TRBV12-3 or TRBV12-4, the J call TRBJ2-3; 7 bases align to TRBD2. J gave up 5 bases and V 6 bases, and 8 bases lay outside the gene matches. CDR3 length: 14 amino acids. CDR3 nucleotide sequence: TGTGCCAGCAGGTTGGGAGGGGTCGGAGATACGCAGTATTTT. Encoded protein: CASRLGGVGDTQYF.

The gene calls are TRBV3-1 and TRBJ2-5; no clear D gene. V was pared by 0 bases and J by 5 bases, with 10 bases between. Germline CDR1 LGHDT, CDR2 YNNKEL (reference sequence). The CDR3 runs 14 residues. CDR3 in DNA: TGTGCCAGCAGCCAAGAAGGGAAGAGGGAGACCCAGTACTTC. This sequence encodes CASSQEGKRETQYF.

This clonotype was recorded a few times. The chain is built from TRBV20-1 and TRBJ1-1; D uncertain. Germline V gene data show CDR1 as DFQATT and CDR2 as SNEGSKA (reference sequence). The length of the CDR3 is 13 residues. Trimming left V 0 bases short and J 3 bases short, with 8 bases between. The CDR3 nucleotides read TGCAGTGCTAGAGATTCTGGGGACACTGAAGCTTTCTTT. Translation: CSARDSGDTEAFF.

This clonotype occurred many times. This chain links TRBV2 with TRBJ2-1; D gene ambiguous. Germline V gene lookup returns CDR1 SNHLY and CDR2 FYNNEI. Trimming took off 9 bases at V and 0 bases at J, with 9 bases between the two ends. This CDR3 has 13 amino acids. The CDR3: CASAQSSYNEQFF. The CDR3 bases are TGTGCCAGTGCCCAGAGCTCCTACAATGAGCAGTTCTTC.

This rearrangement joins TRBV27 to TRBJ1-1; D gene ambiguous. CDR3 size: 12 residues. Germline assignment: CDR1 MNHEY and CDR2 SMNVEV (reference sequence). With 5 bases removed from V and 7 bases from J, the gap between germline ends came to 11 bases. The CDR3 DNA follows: TGTGCCAGCAGTGACCGGGCGGGTGAAGCTTTCTTT. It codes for CASSDRAGEAFF.